This TCR beta chain came from a study of blood T cell repertoires in COVID-19. Method: immunoSEQ multiplex PCR; TCRdb's copy keeps in-frame clones and lacks some. The sample has about 310,000 clones, about 91% seen once; the top ten hold around 9.3%. This CDR3 has 16 amino acids. Germline lookup yields CDR1 KGHDR and CDR2 SFDVKD. V trimming: 4 bases; J trimming: 2 bases; junction bases outside the gene matches: 8. This rearrangement joins TRBV24-1 to TRBJ2-3; 7 bases agree with TRBD1. The source of this sequence is a woman aged 18 to 35 who had recovered from COVID-19. What was sequenced was PBMCs or T cells enriched from blood (not recorded which). Here the CDR3 DNA reads TGTGCCACCAGTGACCCGGGACAGCGGACCACAGATACGCAGTATTTT. This gives the protein CATSDPGQRTTDTQYF.